The rows below give T cell receptor beta chains drawn from one sample of a study of blood T cell repertoires in COVID-19. Profiled with immunoSEQ multiplex PCR; TCRdb holds only in-frame clones, not every one. The sample contains a few hundred thousand clones, approximately 90% of which appear only once. What was sequenced was peripheral blood. The receptors were gathered from a woman aged 45 to 65 with COVID-19, enrolled during active disease. Each CDR3 is given with its conserved first and last residue. The D gene is left open where the match is weak.

D gene: -; V gene: TRBV19; J gene: TRBJ2-2; CDR3 protein: CASSIDRVAGELFF
D gene: -; V gene: TRBV12-5; J gene: TRBJ2-7; CDR3 protein: CASGLVPWQDYEQYF
D gene: -; V gene: TRBV29-1; J gene: TRBJ1-1; CDR3 protein: CSVEKSRTEAFF
D gene: TRBD2; V gene: TRBV27; J gene: TRBJ2-7; CDR3 protein: CASRGLAASYEQYF
D gene: TRBD1; V gene: TRBV9; J gene: TRBJ2-2; CDR3 protein: CASSVGQGVFTGELFF
D gene: -; V gene: TRBV14; J gene: TRBJ2-1; CDR3 protein: CASSERMIFRDTYNEQFF
D gene: -; V gene: TRBV19; J gene: TRBJ2-4; CDR3 protein: CASSVGGGGNIQYF
D gene: TRBD2; V gene: TRBV14; J gene: TRBJ2-3; CDR3 protein: CASSQDSLAGADTQYF
D gene: -; V gene: TRBV4-2; J gene: TRBJ2-5; CDR3 protein: CASSQEAIQETQYF
D gene: -; V gene: TRBV5-6; J gene: TRBJ2-3; CDR3 protein: CASSWGLLGGNTQYF
D gene: -; V gene: TRBV7-2; J gene: TRBJ1-1; CDR3 protein: CASSLSSHTEAFF
D gene: -; V gene: TRBV30; J gene: TRBJ2-2; CDR3 protein: CAWTSDSKTTGELFF
D gene: -; V gene: TRBV19; J gene: TRBJ2-1; CDR3 protein: CASSLPAYEQFF
D gene: TRBD2; V gene: TRBV5-1; J gene: TRBJ2-3; CDR3 protein: CASSFRLAGVSGDTQYF
D gene: TRBD2; V gene: TRBV11-3; J gene: TRBJ2-3; CDR3 protein: CASSLGLTSGRTDTQYF
D gene: TRBD2; V gene: TRBV29-1; J gene: TRBJ2-1; CDR3 protein: CSVDSGQIVPGYNEQFF
D gene: -; V gene: TRBV5-6; J gene: TRBJ2-3; CDR3 protein: CASSSLAISTDTQYF
D gene: -; V gene: TRBV21-1; J gene: TRBJ1-2; CDR3 protein: CASSKAAGWPYVYGYTF
D gene: TRBD2; V gene: TRBV18; J gene: TRBJ2-1; CDR3 protein: CASSPVTSGAIYNEQFF
D gene: TRBD1; V gene: TRBV11-2; J gene: TRBJ2-5; CDR3 protein: CASSLDRDRLLQETQYF
D gene: TRBD2; V gene: TRBV5-5; J gene: TRBJ2-7; CDR3 protein: CASSPRRLAGGGREQYF
D gene: TRBD2; V gene: TRBV13; J gene: TRBJ2-7; CDR3 protein: CASSASGRAFEQYF
D gene: TRBD1; V gene: TRBV7-3; J gene: TRBJ2-2; CDR3 protein: CASSLNRGQDLYTGELFF
D gene: -; V gene: TRBV6-5; J gene: TRBJ1-1; CDR3 protein: CASSFGGDTEAFF
D gene: TRBD1; V gene: TRBV7-2; J gene: TRBJ2-7; CDR3 protein: CASSAPGTGIYEQYF
D gene: TRBD1; V gene: TRBV3-1/TRBV3-2; J gene: TRBJ1-1; CDR3 protein: CASTPLPWTGGTASTEAFF
D gene: TRBD1; V gene: TRBV24-1; J gene: TRBJ2-2; CDR3 protein: CATSDWDRVHTGELFF
D gene: TRBD2; V gene: TRBV18; J gene: TRBJ2-1; CDR3 protein: CASSGRLGAGSSYNEQFF
D gene: -; V gene: TRBV5-1; J gene: TRBJ2-7; CDR3 protein: CATSAGILYEQYF
D gene: -; V gene: TRBV24-1; J gene: TRBJ1-2; CDR3 protein: CATSDSGYGYTF
D gene: -; V gene: TRBV29-1; J gene: TRBJ2-1; CDR3 protein: CSVEGEGSVNEQFF
D gene: TRBD1; V gene: TRBV5-6; J gene: TRBJ2-2; CDR3 protein: CASRPTGHTGELFF
D gene: -; V gene: TRBV7-9; J gene: TRBJ2-1; CDR3 protein: CASSRPLEQGEGHEQFF
D gene: TRBD2; V gene: TRBV18; J gene: TRBJ2-5; CDR3 protein: CASSPGRSGETQYF
D gene: TRBD1; V gene: TRBV15; J gene: TRBJ1-4; CDR3 protein: CATTDRGSSEKLFF
D gene: -; V gene: TRBV2; J gene: TRBJ2-1; CDR3 protein: CASTLGLTGNEQFF
D gene: TRBD1; V gene: TRBV6-5; J gene: TRBJ1-2; CDR3 protein: CASSTRTGLLWGYTF
D gene: -; V gene: TRBV2; J gene: TRBJ2-7; CDR3 protein: CASRDNHYEQYF
D gene: -; V gene: TRBV11-2; J gene: TRBJ1-2; CDR3 protein: CASSRIPSTGDYGYTF
D gene: TRBD1; V gene: TRBV4-2; J gene: TRBJ2-5; CDR3 protein: CASSRRGNGEMGETQYF
D gene: -; V gene: TRBV6-5; J gene: TRBJ1-1; CDR3 protein: CATQRRMNTEAFF
D gene: -; V gene: TRBV20-1; J gene: TRBJ1-5; CDR3 protein: CSARAGDTQHF
D gene: TRBD1; V gene: TRBV10-3; J gene: TRBJ1-6; CDR3 protein: CAISATGDNSPLHF
D gene: -; V gene: TRBV3-1/TRBV3-2; J gene: TRBJ2-7; CDR3 protein: CASSQGSTYEQYF
D gene: -; V gene: TRBV2; J gene: TRBJ1-5; CDR3 protein: CASTRRRTALIDQPQHF
D gene: TRBD1; V gene: TRBV9; J gene: TRBJ1-2; CDR3 protein: CASSPRELAGQVSRHYGYTF
D gene: -; V gene: TRBV5-6; J gene: TRBJ1-1; CDR3 protein: CASSFTRNTEAFF
D gene: -; V gene: TRBV19; J gene: TRBJ2-1; CDR3 protein: CASRRVFKSYNEQFF
D gene: TRBD1; V gene: TRBV4-1; J gene: TRBJ2-3; CDR3 protein: CASSVSGQGPDTQYF
D gene: -; V gene: TRBV3-1/TRBV3-2; J gene: TRBJ2-5; CDR3 protein: CASTRGGSSLHETQYF